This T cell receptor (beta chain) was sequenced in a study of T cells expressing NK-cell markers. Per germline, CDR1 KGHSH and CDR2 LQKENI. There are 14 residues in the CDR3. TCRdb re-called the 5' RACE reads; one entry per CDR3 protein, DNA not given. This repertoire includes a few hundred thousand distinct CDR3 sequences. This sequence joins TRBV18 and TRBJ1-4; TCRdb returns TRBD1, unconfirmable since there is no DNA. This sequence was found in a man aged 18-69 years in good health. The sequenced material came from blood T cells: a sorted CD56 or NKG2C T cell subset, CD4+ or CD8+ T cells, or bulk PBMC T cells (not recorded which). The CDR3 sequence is CASSRGTGTEKLFF.